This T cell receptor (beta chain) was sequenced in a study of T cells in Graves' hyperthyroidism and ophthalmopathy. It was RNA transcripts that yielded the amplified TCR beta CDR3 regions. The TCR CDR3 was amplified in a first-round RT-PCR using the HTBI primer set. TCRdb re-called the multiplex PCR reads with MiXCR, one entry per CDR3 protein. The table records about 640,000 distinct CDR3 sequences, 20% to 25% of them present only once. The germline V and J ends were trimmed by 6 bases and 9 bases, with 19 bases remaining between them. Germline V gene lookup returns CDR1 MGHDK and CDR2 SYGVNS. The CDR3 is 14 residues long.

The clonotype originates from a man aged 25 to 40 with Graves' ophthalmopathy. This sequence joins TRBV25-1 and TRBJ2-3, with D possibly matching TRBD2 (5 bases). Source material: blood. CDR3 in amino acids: CASRGLEGRGTQYF. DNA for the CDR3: TGTGCCAGCAGAGGTCTTGAGGGCAGAGGCACGCAGTATTTT.